The TCR beta chain described here comes from a study of T cell repertoires in aging, cancer and after chemotherapy. V was shortened by 6 bases and J by 0 bases, with 27 bases between the two germline ends. CDR1 and CDR2 (germline): MNHEY, SVGAGI. The CDR3 length is 21 residues. The table lists this clonotype with a few counts. Multiplex touch-down PCR with TRB-A/B primers amplified rearranged V-D-J TRB sequences. TCRdb independently ran MiXCR on the multiplex PCR reads; one entry per CDR3 protein. The sample records roughly 12,000 distinct CDR3 sequences, roughly a quarter being singletons. Amplification of TCR beta used genomic DNA extracted from peripheral blood.

Source material: blood. The TCR comes from a human donor in good health. The rearrangement uses TRBV6-5 and TRBJ2-6, with D possibly TRBD1 on 6 matching bases. Here the CDR3 reads CASSQTVQGFLGFSGANVLTF. The CDR3 bases are TGTGCCAGCAGCCAGACTGTACAGGGATTCTTGGGGTTCTCTGGGGCCAACGTCCTGACTTTC.